This is a list of T cell receptor beta chains from one sample in a study of regulatory T cells in long-lasting Graves disease. TCRdb fed the multiplex PCR reads into MiXCR, producing one record per CDR3 protein. This table holds roughly 490,000 distinct CDR3 sequences, 22% found once. The input for sequencing was peripheral blood mononuclear cells (PBMCs), taken when the disease was refractory, from a patient treated with antithyroid drugs. The receptors originated from a female donor with Graves disease. CDR3s include the opening cysteine and the closing phenylalanine or tryptophan. A D gene is named only where the DNA matches it firmly. Rows may omit the clone size; those that give it use once, few, many or a size class.

j_call: TRBJ1-2
d_call: NA
clone_size: many
v_call: TRBV7-2
cdr3_aa: CASSLDFGFKNGYTF
cdr3_nt: TGTGCCAGCAGCTTAGATTTTGGTTTCAAGAATGGCTACACCTTC

j_call: TRBJ1-4
d_call: TRBD1
clone_size: many
v_call: TRBV28
cdr3_aa: CASSPAGGESEKLFF
cdr3_nt: TGTGCCAGCAGTCCCGCAGGGGGCGAATCTGAAAAACTGTTTTTT

j_call: TRBJ2-5
d_call: NA
clone_size: NA
v_call: TRBV6-2/TRBV6-3
cdr3_aa: CASSYSASGETQYF
cdr3_nt: TGTGCCAGCAGTTACTCGGCCTCCGGGGAGACCCAGTACTTC

j_call: TRBJ1-1
d_call: NA
clone_size: few
v_call: TRBV7-2
cdr3_aa: CASSPQGWENTEAFF
cdr3_nt: TGTGCCAGCAGCCCCCAGGGGTGGGAGAACACTGAAGCTTTCTTT

j_call: TRBJ2-7
d_call: NA
clone_size: NA
v_call: TRBV7-9
cdr3_aa: CASSPRGGLDEQYF
cdr3_nt: TGTGCCAGCAGCCCGCGCGGGGGCCTAGACGAGCAGTACTTC

j_call: TRBJ2-7
d_call: NA
clone_size: NA
v_call: TRBV7-3
cdr3_aa: CASSFEQGEEQYF
cdr3_nt: TGTGCCAGCAGCTTTGAACAGGGCGAAGAGCAGTACTTC

j_call: TRBJ1-6
d_call: NA
clone_size: NA
v_call: TRBV19
cdr3_aa: CASSMGSATVASPLHF
cdr3_nt: TGTGCCAGTAGTATGGGTTCGGCTACAGTAGCCTCACCCCTCCACTTT

j_call: TRBJ2-2
d_call: NA
clone_size: few
v_call: TRBV7-6
cdr3_aa: CASSLAGVLNTGELFF
cdr3_nt: TGTGCCAGCAGCTTAGCGGGAGTCCTTAACACCGGGGAGCTGTTTTTT

j_call: TRBJ2-2
d_call: TRBD2
clone_size: few
v_call: TRBV30
cdr3_aa: CAWSVGLARSGELFF
cdr3_nt: TGTGCCTGGAGTGTAGGACTAGCGAGGTCCGGGGAGCTGTTTTTT

j_call: TRBJ2-7
d_call: TRBD2
clone_size: few
v_call: TRBV12-3/TRBV12-4
cdr3_aa: CASSAREALSSYEQYF
cdr3_nt: TGTGCCAGCAGTGCCCGGGAGGCGCTAAGCTCCTACGAGCAGTACTTC

j_call: TRBJ2-5
d_call: NA
clone_size: many
v_call: TRBV20-1
cdr3_aa: CSARDGLWGQETQYF
cdr3_nt: TGCAGTGCTAGAGATGGTCTCTGGGGGCAAGAGACCCAGTACTTC

j_call: TRBJ1-2
d_call: TRBD1
clone_size: NA
v_call: TRBV5-1
cdr3_aa: CASSPGQVGYTF
cdr3_nt: TGCGCCAGCAGCCCTGGACAGGTTGGCTACACCTTC

j_call: TRBJ2-7
d_call: NA
clone_size: NA
v_call: TRBV20-1
cdr3_aa: CSASPLGIDEQYF
cdr3_nt: TGCAGTGCTAGCCCCCTAGGGATAGACGAGCAGTACTTC

j_call: TRBJ1-1
d_call: TRBD1
clone_size: many
v_call: TRBV6-5
cdr3_aa: CASSSSDRGRTEAFF
cdr3_nt: TGTGCCAGCAGTTCTAGCGACAGGGGGCGAACTGAAGCTTTCTTT

j_call: TRBJ2-6
d_call: TRBD2
clone_size: many
v_call: TRBV28
cdr3_aa: CASRGLAGGPGANVLTF
cdr3_nt: TGTGCCAGCAGGGGGCTAGCGGGAGGTCCTGGGGCCAACGTCCTGACTTTC

j_call: TRBJ1-1
d_call: NA
clone_size: NA
v_call: TRBV29-1
cdr3_aa: CSVVGLKVATEAFF
cdr3_nt: TGCAGCGTTGTGGGGTTGAAGGTGGCCACTGAAGCTTTCTTT

j_call: TRBJ2-2
d_call: NA
clone_size: many
v_call: TRBV7-2
cdr3_aa: CASSLAGGSNTGELFF
cdr3_nt: TGTGCCAGCAGCTTGGCTGGGGGGTCGAACACCGGGGAGCTGTTTTTT

j_call: TRBJ2-7
d_call: NA
clone_size: NA
v_call: TRBV7-9
cdr3_aa: CASSQDPAVGSYEQYF
cdr3_nt: TGTGCCAGCAGCCAAGACCCAGCGGTTGGCTCCTACGAGCAGTACTTC

j_call: TRBJ1-2
d_call: NA
clone_size: NA
v_call: TRBV14
cdr3_aa: CASSPEQGYGYTF
cdr3_nt: TGTGCCAGCAGCCCTGAACAGGGATATGGCTACACCTTC

j_call: TRBJ1-1
d_call: NA
clone_size: many
v_call: TRBV12-5
cdr3_aa: CASGSRREGFMNTEAFF
cdr3_nt: TGTGCTAGTGGTTCCCGCCGGGAGGGCTTCATGAACACTGAAGCTTTCTTT

j_call: TRBJ2-7
d_call: NA
clone_size: many
v_call: TRBV7-6
cdr3_aa: CASSLDHVGTNEQYF
cdr3_nt: TGTGCCAGCAGCTTAGATCACGTAGGAACAAACGAGCAGTACTTC

j_call: TRBJ2-2
d_call: NA
clone_size: NA
v_call: TRBV18
cdr3_aa: CASSPLDATGELFF
cdr3_nt: TGTGCCAGCTCACCGTTGGATGCCACCGGGGAGCTGTTTTTT

j_call: TRBJ1-2
d_call: NA
clone_size: NA
v_call: TRBV6-1
cdr3_aa: CATANSVGYGYTF
cdr3_nt: TGTGCCACCGCGAATTCCGTGGGATATGGCTACACCTTC

j_call: TRBJ2-2
d_call: TRBD2
clone_size: NA
v_call: TRBV13
cdr3_aa: CASSQTGGRELFF
cdr3_nt: TGTGCCAGCAGCCAGACCGGGGGGAGGGAGCTGTTTTTT

j_call: TRBJ2-7
d_call: TRBD2
clone_size: few
v_call: TRBV20-1
cdr3_aa: CSARPAGGRYEQYF
cdr3_nt: TGCAGTGCTAGACCAGCGGGGGGACGCTACGAGCAGTACTTC

j_call: TRBJ2-1
d_call: TRBD2
clone_size: NA
v_call: TRBV20-1
cdr3_aa: CSGSSGSGTSYNEQFF
cdr3_nt: TGCAGTGGATCTAGCGGGAGTGGGACCTCCTACAATGAGCAGTTCTTC

j_call: TRBJ2-7
d_call: NA
clone_size: NA
v_call: TRBV11-2
cdr3_aa: CASSFGTTPSYEQYF
cdr3_nt: TGTGCCAGCAGCTTCGGGACCACCCCCTCCTACGAGCAGTACTTC

j_call: TRBJ2-2
d_call: NA
clone_size: NA
v_call: TRBV5-1
cdr3_aa: CASSPQGVWTGELFF
cdr3_nt: TGCGCCAGCAGTCCACAGGGTGTATGGACCGGGGAGCTGTTTTTT

j_call: TRBJ2-2
d_call: NA
clone_size: NA
v_call: TRBV9
cdr3_aa: CASSVTGTGNTGELFF
cdr3_nt: TGTGCCAGCAGCGTAACCGGGACGGGGAACACCGGGGAGCTGTTTTTT

j_call: TRBJ2-3
d_call: NA
clone_size: NA
v_call: TRBV12-3/TRBV12-4
cdr3_aa: CASKGSIGLADTQYF
cdr3_nt: TGTGCCAGCAAGGGATCGATAGGATTGGCAGATACGCAGTATTTT

j_call: TRBJ2-2
d_call: NA
clone_size: NA
v_call: TRBV6-1
cdr3_aa: CAISIESTGELFF
cdr3_nt: TGTGCCATCAGTATAGAATCCACCGGGGAGCTGTTTTTT

j_call: TRBJ1-2
d_call: TRBD1
clone_size: many
v_call: TRBV19
cdr3_aa: CASSSSGTGYYGYTF
cdr3_nt: TGTGCCAGTAGTAGTTCCGGGACAGGGTACTATGGCTACACCTTC

j_call: TRBJ2-5
d_call: NA
clone_size: many
v_call: TRBV2
cdr3_aa: CASTEQAQVETQYF
cdr3_nt: TGTGCCAGCACCGAGCAGGCCCAAGTAGAGACCCAGTACTTC

j_call: TRBJ1-2
d_call: NA
clone_size: few
v_call: TRBV27
cdr3_aa: CASSREGYLGGYTF
cdr3_nt: TGTGCCAGCAGTCGGGAAGGGTACCTAGGGGGCTACACCTTC

j_call: TRBJ2-5
d_call: NA
clone_size: NA
v_call: TRBV7-2
cdr3_aa: CASSLAPGRRETQYF
cdr3_nt: TGTGCCAGCAGCTTAGCCCCGGGGCGCCGGGAGACCCAGTACTTC

j_call: TRBJ2-2
d_call: TRBD1
clone_size: few
v_call: TRBV12-3/TRBV12-4
cdr3_aa: CASSQTGGTGELFF
cdr3_nt: TGTGCCAGCAGTCAAACAGGGGGCACCGGGGAGCTGTTTTTT

j_call: TRBJ1-2
d_call: TRBD1
clone_size: NA
v_call: TRBV5-5
cdr3_aa: CASSLEGGQGVTNYGYTF
cdr3_nt: TGTGCCAGCAGCTTAGAAGGGGGACAGGGTGTGACTAACTATGGCTACACCTTC

j_call: TRBJ1-5
d_call: TRBD1
clone_size: few
v_call: TRBV6-1
cdr3_aa: CASSRTGVYQPQHF
cdr3_nt: TGTGCCAGCAGCCGGACAGGGGTTTATCAGCCCCAGCATTTT